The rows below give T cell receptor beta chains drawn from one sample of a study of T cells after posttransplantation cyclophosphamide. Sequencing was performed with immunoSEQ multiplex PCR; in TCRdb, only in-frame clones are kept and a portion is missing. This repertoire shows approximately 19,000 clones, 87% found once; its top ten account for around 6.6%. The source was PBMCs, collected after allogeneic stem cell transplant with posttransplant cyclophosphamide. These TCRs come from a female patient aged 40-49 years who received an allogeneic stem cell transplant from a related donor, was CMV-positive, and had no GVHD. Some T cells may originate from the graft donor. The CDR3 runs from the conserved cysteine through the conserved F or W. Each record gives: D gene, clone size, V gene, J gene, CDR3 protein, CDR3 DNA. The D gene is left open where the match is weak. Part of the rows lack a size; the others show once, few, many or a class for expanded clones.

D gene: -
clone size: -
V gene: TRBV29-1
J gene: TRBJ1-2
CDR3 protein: CSVTTGSHGYTF
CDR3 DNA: TGCAGCGTTACCACAGGGAGTCATGGCTACACCTTC

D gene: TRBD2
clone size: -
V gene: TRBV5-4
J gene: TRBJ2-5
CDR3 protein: CASSLALPWIAGGETQYF
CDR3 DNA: TGTGCCAGCAGCTTGGCCCTACCTTGGATAGCGGGAGGAGAGACCCAGTACTTC

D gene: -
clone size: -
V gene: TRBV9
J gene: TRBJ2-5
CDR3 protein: CASSVGGLLQETQYF
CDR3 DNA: TGTGCCAGCAGCGTAGGGGGACTCCTCCAAGAGACCCAGTACTTC

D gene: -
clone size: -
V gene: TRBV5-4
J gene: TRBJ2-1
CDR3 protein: CASSSRREQFF
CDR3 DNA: TGTGCCAGCAGCTCCAGAAGAGAGCAGTTCTTC

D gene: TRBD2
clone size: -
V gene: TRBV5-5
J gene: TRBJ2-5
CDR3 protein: CASSLRTSGTETQYF
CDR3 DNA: TGTGCCAGCAGCCTTAGGACTAGCGGGACGGAGACCCAGTACTTC

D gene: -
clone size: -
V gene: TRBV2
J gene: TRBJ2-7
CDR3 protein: CASTEGYISYEQYF
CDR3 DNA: TGTGCCAGCACGGAGGGTTATATCTCCTACGAGCAGTACTTC

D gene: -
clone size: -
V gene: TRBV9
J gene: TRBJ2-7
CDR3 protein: CASSVGSHSSYEQYF
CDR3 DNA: TGTGCCAGCAGCGTTGGGTCTCATAGCTCCTACGAGCAGTACTTC

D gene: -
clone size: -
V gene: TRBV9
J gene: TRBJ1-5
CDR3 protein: CASSSGGGGSNQPQHF
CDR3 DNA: TGTGCCAGCAGCTCGGGGGGGGGCGGCAGCAATCAGCCCCAGCATTTT

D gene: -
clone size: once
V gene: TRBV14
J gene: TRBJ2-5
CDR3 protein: CARSEPRETQYF
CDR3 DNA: TGTGCCAGGTCGGAGCCGAGGGAGACCCAGTACTTC

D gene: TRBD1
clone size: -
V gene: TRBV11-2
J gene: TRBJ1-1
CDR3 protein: CASSQLGQTNTEAFF
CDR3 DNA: TGTGCCAGCAGCCAATTGGGACAGACGAACACTGAAGCTTTCTTT

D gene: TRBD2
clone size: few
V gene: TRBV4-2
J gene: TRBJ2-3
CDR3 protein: CASSQEGLAGQLAYTQYF
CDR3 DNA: TGTGCCAGCAGCCAGGAGGGACTAGCGGGACAATTAGCATATACGCAGTATTTT

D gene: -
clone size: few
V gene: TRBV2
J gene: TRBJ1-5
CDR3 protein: CASSEAVGRGQPQHF
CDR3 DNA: TGTGCCAGCAGTGAAGCGGTAGGTCGAGGTCAGCCCCAGCATTTT

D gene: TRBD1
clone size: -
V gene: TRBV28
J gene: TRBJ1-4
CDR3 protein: CASSPGQGAWEKLFF
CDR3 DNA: TGTGCCAGCAGCCCGGGACAGGGGGCTTGGGAAAAACTGTTTTTT

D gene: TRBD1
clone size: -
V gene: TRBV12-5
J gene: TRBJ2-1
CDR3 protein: CASRDSYYNEQFF
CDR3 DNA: TGTGCTAGTCGGGACAGCTACTACAATGAGCAGTTCTTC

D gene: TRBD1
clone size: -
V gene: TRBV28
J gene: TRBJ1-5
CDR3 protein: CASNPITGGYSNQPQHF
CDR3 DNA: TGTGCCAGCAATCCTATTACAGGGGGGTATAGCAATCAGCCCCAGCATTTT

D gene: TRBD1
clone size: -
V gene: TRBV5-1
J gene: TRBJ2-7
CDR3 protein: CASSPGTGGSEQYF
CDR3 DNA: TGCGCCAGCAGCCCCGGGACAGGGGGCTCCGAGCAGTACTTC

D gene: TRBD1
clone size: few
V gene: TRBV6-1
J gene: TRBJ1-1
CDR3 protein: CASSPTLQGVAFF
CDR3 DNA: TGTGCCAGCAGTCCTACCCTCCAGGGGGTGGCTTTCTTT

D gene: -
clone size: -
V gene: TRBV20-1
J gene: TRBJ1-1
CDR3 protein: CSARGGPEAFF
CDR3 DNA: TGCAGTGCTAGAGGGGGGCCTGAAGCTTTCTTT

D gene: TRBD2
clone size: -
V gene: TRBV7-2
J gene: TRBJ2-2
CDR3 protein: CASSLEASGSNTGELFF
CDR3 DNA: TGTGCCAGCAGCTTAGAGGCTAGCGGGTCGAACACCGGGGAGCTGTTTTTT

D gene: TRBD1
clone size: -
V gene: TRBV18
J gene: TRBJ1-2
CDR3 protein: CASSRTGINPWGYTF
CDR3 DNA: TGTGCCAGCTCACGGACAGGTATAAACCCATGGGGCTACACCTTC

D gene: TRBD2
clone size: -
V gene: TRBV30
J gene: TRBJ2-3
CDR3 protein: CAGLGAGELDTQYF
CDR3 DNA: TGTGCCGGTCTCGGAGCGGGAGAACTAGATACGCAGTATTTT

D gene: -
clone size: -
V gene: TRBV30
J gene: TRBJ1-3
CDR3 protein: CAWSLTDGNTIYF
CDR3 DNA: TGTGCCTGGAGCCTAACCGATGGAAACACCATATATTTT

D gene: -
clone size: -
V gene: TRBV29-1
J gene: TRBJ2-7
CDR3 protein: CSVEPDNSYEQYF
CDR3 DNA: TGCAGCGTTGAACCGGACAACTCCTACGAGCAGTACTTC

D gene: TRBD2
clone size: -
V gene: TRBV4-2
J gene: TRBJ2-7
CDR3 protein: CASSQEIPIRTSGSYEQYF
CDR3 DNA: TGTGCCAGCAGCCAAGAAATCCCGATCCGGACTAGCGGCTCCTACGAGCAGTACTTC

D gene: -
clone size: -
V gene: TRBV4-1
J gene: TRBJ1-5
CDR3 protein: CASSQVVGAHQPQHF
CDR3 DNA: TGCGCCAGCAGCCAAGTGGTGGGGGCCCATCAGCCCCAGCATTTT

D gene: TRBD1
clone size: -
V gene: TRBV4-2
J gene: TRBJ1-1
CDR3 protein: CASSQGFSRQGAAEAFF
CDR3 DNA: TGTGCCAGCAGCCAAGGGTTTTCCAGGCAGGGGGCTGCTGAAGCTTTCTTT

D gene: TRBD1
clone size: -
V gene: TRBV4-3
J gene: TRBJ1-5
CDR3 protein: CASSQDGQGHQPQHF
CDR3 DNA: TGCGCCAGCAGCCAAGATGGACAGGGACATCAGCCCCAGCATTTT

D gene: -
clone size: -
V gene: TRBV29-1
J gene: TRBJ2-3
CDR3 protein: CSVEDPGSTDTQYF
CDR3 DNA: TGCAGCGTTGAAGATCCGGGAAGCACAGATACGCAGTATTTT

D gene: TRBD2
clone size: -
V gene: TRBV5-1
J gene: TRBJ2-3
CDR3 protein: CASSLGLAESTDTQYF
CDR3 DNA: TGCGCCAGCAGCTTGGGACTAGCGGAAAGCACAGATACGCAGTATTTT

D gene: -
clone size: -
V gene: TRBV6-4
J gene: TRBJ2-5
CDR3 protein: CASRAWYSQETQYF
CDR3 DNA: TGTGCCAGCAGAGCCTGGTATAGCCAAGAGACCCAGTACTTC

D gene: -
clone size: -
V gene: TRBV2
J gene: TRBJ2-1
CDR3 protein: CASSEIATVDEQFF
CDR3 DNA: TGTGCCAGCAGTGAAATCGCAACAGTCGATGAGCAGTTCTTC

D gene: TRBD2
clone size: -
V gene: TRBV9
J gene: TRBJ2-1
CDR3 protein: CASNIAGGRNEQFF
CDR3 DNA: TGTGCCAGCAACATAGCGGGAGGAAGGAATGAGCAGTTCTTC

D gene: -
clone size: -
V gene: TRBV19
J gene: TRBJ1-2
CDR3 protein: CASHTGTTRRAYGYTF
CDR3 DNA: TGTGCCAGCCATACCGGGACGACTAGAAGGGCCTATGGCTACACCTTC

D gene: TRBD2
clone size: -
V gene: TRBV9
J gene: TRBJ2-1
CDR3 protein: CASSISGFSYNEQFF
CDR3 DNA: TGTGCCAGCAGCATTAGCGGGTTCTCCTACAATGAGCAGTTCTTC

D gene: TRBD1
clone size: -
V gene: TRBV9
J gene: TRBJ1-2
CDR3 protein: CASSRGGQVSYGYTF
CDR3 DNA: TGTGCCAGCAGCAGGGGGGGACAGGTTTCCTATGGCTACACCTTC

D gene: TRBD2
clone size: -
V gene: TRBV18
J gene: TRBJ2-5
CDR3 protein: CASSPGTSDGETQYF
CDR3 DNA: TGTGCCAGCTCACCAGGGACTAGCGATGGGGAGACCCAGTACTTC

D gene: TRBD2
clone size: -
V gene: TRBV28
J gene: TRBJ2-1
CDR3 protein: CASSSPGLAGGNEQFF
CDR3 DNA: TGTGCCAGCAGTTCCCCGGGACTAGCGGGAGGCAATGAGCAGTTCTTC

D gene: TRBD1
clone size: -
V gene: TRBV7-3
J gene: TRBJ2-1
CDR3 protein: CASSPGQAINEQFF
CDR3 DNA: TGTGCCAGCAGCCCTGGACAGGCCATCAATGAGCAGTTCTTC

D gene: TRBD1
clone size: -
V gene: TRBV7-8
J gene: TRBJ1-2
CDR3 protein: CASSPRQGRNYGYTF
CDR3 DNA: TGTGCCAGCAGCCCTCGACAGGGAAGGAACTATGGCTACACCTTC

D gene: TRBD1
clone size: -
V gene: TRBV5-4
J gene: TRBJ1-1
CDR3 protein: CASSHGSGTGSEAFF
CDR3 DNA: TGTGCCAGCAGCCACGGTTCCGGGACAGGGTCTGAAGCTTTCTTT

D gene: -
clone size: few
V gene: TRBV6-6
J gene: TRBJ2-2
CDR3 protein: CASRTGFTGELFF
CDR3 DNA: TGTGCCAGCAGGACAGGATTCACCGGGGAGCTGTTTTTT

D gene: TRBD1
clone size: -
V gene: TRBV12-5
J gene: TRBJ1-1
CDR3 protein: CASGLAQGAGTEAFF
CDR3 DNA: TGTGCTAGTGGTTTGGCACAGGGGGCGGGTACTGAAGCTTTCTTT

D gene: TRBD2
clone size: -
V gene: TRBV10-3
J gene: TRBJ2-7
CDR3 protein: CAISPRTSTYEQYF
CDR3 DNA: TGTGCCATCAGCCCGAGGACTAGCACCTACGAGCAGTACTTC

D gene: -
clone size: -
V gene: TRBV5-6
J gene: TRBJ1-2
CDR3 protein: CASSLYAGVGYGYTF
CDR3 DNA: TGTGCCAGCAGCTTGTACGCGGGGGTGGGCTATGGCTACACCTTC

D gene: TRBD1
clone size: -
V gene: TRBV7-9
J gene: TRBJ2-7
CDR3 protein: CASIPRDRRIYEQYF
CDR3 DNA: TGTGCCAGCATCCCCCGGGACAGGCGGATATACGAGCAGTACTTC

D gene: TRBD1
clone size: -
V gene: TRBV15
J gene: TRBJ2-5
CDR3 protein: CATSMGQGASRETQYF
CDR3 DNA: TGTGCCACCAGCATGGGACAGGGGGCTTCCCGAGAGACCCAGTACTTC

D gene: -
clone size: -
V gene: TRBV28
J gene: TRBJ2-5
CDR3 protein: CASSWASEETQYF
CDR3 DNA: TGTGCCAGCAGTTGGGCCTCGGAAGAGACCCAGTACTTC

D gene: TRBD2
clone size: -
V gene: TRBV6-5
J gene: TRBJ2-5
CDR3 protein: CASSYSWTSTQETQYF
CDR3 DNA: TGTGCCAGCAGTTACTCGTGGACTAGCACTCAAGAGACCCAGTACTTC

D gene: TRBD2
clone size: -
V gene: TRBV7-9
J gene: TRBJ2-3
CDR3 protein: CASSLASAGGPTDTQYF
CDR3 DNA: TGTGCCAGCAGCTTAGCCTCAGCGGGAGGGCCCACAGATACGCAGTATTTT

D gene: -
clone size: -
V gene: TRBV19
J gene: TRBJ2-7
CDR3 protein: CASTGQFGEQYF
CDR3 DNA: TGTGCCAGTACCGGACAGTTCGGCGAGCAGTACTTC

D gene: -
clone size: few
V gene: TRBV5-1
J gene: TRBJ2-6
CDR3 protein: CASSLSGAGANVLTF
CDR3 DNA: TGCGCCAGCAGCTTATCGGGGGCTGGGGCCAACGTCCTGACTTTC

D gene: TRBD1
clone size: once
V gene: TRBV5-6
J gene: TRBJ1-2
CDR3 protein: CASSWTGSLVYGYTF
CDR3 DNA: TGTGCCAGCAGCTGGACAGGGAGTCTGGTCTATGGCTACACCTTC

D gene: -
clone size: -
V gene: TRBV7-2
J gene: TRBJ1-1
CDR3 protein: CASSPPGLGTEAFF
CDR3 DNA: TGTGCCAGCAGCCCCCCGGGGTTGGGCACTGAAGCTTTCTTT

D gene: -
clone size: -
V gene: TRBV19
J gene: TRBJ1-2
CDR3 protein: CASSSTLDTTLENGYTF
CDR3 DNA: TGTGCCAGTAGTTCTACCTTAGACACGACATTAGAGAATGGCTACACCTTC

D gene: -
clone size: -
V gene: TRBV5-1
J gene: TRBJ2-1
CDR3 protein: CASSLGEISYNEQFF
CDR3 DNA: TGCGCCAGCAGCTTGGGCGAGATCTCCTACAATGAGCAGTTCTTC

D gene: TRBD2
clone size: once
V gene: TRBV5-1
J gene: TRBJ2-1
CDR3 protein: CASSLGLAGSYNEQFF
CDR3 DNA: TGCGCCAGCAGCTTGGGACTAGCGGGCTCCTACAATGAGCAGTTCTTC

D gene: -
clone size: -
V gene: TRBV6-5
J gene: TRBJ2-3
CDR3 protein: CASMGLTDTQYF
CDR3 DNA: TGTGCCAGCATGGGACTCACAGATACGCAGTATTTT